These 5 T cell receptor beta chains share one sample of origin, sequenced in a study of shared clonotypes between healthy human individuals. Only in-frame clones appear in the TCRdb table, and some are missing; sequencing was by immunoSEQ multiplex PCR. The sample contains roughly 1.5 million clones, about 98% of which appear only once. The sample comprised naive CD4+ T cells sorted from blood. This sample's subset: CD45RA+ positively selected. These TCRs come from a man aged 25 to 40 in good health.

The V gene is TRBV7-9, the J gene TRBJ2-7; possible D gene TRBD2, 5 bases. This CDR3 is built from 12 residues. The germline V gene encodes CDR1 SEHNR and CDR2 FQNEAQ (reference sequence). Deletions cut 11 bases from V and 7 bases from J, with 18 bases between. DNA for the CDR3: TGTGCCGTTACCTGGACTCAGTCGGAGCAGTACTTC. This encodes CAVTWTQSEQYF.

For the CDR3, the DNA is TGTGCCAGCAGCTCTGTAGCGGGAGCACTACAAGAGACCCAGTACTTC. Translated, it gives CASSSVAGALQETQYF. This sequence joins TRBV5-6 and TRBJ2-5, with 9 bases that match TRBD2. The CDR3 has 16 residues. Per the germline V gene, CDR1 is SGHDT and CDR2 is YYEEEE. After removal of 3 bases from V and 2 bases from J, the junction contained 8 bases not matched to a gene.

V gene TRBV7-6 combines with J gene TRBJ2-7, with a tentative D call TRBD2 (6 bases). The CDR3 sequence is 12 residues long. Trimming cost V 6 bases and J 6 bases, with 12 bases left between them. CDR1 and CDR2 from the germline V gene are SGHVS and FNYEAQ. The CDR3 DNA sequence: TGTGCCAGCAGGCCCCCCGGGGGCGAGCAGTACTTC. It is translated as CASRPPGGEQYF.

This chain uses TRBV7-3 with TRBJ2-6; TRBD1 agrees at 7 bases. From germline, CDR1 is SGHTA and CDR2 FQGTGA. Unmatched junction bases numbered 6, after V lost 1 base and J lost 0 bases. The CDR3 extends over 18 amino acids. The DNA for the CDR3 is TGTGCCAGCAGCTTAATAGGTGACAGGGCCTCTGGGGCCAACGTCCTGACTTTC. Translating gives CASSLIGDRASGANVLTF.

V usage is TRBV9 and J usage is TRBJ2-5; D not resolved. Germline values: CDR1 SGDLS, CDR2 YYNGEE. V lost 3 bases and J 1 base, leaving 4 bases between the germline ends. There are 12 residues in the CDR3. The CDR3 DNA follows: TGTGCCAGCAGCGACAGCCAAGAGACCCAGTACTTC. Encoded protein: CASSDSQETQYF. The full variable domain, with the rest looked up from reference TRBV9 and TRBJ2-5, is DSGVTQTPKHLITATGQRVTLRCSPRSGDLSVYWYQQSLDQGLQFLIQYYNGEERAKGNILERFSAQQFPDLHSELNLSSLELGDSALYFCASSDSQETQYFGPGTRLLVL.